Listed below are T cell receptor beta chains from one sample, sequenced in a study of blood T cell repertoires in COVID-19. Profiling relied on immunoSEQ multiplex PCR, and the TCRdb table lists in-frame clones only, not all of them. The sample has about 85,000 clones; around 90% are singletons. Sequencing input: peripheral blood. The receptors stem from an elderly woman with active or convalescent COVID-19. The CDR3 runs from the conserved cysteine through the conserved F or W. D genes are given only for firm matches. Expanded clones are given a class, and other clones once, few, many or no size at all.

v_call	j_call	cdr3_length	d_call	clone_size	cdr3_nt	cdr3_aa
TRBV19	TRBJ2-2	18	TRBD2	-	TGTGCCAGTATTCCCGTATTCGGAGCGGGAGGCCGCACCGGGGAGCTGTTTTTT	CASIPVFGAGGRTGELFF
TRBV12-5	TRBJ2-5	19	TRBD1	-	TGTGCTAGTGGTTTGGACAGGGGGGACGTCCGAGCGGCTCAAGAGACCCAGTACTTC	CASGLDRGDVRAAQETQYF
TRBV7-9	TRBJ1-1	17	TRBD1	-	TGTGCCAGCAGATACCTACGCCCGGGACAGGGATTAACTGAAGCTTTCTTT	CASRYLRPGQGLTEAFF
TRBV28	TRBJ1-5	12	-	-	TGTGCCAGCACCACAGGGAATCAGCCCCAGCATTTT	CASTTGNQPQHF
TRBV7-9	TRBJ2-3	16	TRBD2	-	TGTGCCAGCAGCTTAGTTAGCGGGTCGAGCACAGATACGCAGTATTTT	CASSLVSGSSTDTQYF
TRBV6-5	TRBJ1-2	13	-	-	TGTGCCAGCAGTTACGCCAGTAACTATGGCTACACCTTC	CASSYASNYGYTF
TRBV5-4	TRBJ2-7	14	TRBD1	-	TGTGCCAGCAGCCTAGACAGGGGGCGAAGGGAGCAGTACTTC	CASSLDRGRREQYF
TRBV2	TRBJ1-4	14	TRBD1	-	TGTGCCAGCAGCTACAGACAGGGAGAAGAAAAACTGTTTTTT	CASSYRQGEEKLFF
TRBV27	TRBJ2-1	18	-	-	TGTGCCAGCAGTTTCGAGATCCCCACCCCTACGACCTACAATGAGCAGTTCTTC	CASSFEIPTPTTYNEQFF
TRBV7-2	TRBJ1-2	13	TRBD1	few	TGTGCCAGCAGCCTCCGGGACAGCTATGGCTACACCTTC	CASSLRDSYGYTF
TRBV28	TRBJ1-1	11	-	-	TGTGCCAGCAGTTTCTACACTGAAGCTTTCTTT	CASSFYTEAFF
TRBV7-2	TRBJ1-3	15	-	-	TGTGCCAGCAGCTTACAGGGTAACTCTGGAAACACCATATATTTT	CASSLQGNSGNTIYF
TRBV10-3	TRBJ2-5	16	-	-	TGTGCCATCAGTGACGCGGGGTTCGGGGCGGAGGAGACCCAGTACTTC	CAISDAGFGAEETQYF
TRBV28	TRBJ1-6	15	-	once	TGTGCCAGCAGTCCGAACAGGGCCGGGGATTCACCCCTCCACTTT	CASSPNRAGDSPLHF
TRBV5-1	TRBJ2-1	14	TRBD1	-	TGCGCCAGCAGGAATTTAAAAGGGGGCGATGAGCAGTTCTTC	CASRNLKGGDEQFF
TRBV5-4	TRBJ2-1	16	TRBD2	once	TGTGCCAGCAGCTTGGACGGTGGGAGGGCGTACAATGAGCAGTTCTTC	CASSLDGGRAYNEQFF
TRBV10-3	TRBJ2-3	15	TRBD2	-	TGTGCCATCAGTGACAGCGGGAGTAGCACAGATACGCAGTATTTT	CAISDSGSSTDTQYF
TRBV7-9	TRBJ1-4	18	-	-	TGTGCCAGCAGCTCCCTATACCATCGGGGGGGGCGCGATGAAAAACTGTTTTTT	CASSSLYHRGGRDEKLFF
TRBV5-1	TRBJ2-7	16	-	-	TGCGCCAGCAGCTTGGCCGGTAGGGGAAGATCCTACGAGCAGTACTTC	CASSLAGRGRSYEQYF
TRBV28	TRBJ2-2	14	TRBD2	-	TGTGCCATTCCGGGACTAGCGGGTCCCGGGGAGCTGTTTTTT	CAIPGLAGPGELFF
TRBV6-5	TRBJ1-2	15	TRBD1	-	TGTGCCAGCAGGGACGACGGGGGACAGGGGTATGGCTACACCTTC	CASRDDGGQGYGYTF
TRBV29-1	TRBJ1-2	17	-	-	TGCAGCGTTGAAGAATTCAAAGCGGCAGCCGACTACTATGGCTACACCTTC	CSVEEFKAAADYYGYTF
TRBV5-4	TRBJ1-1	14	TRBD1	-	TGTGCCAGCAGCTTGGCCACAGGGGACACTGAAGCTTTCTTT	CASSLATGDTEAFF
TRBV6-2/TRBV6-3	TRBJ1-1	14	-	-	TGTGCCAGCAGTCCCTCAGGGGTGACCACTGAAGCTTTCTTT	CASSPSGVTTEAFF
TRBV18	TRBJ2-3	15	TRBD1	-	TGTGCCAGCTCACCGTCAGGGGGCCGAACAGATACGCAGTATTTT	CASSPSGGRTDTQYF
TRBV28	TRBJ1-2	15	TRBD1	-	TGTGCCAGCAGTTTCGGGACAGGGAAAATCTATGGCTACACCTTC	CASSFGTGKIYGYTF
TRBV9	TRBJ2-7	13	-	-	TGTGCCAGCAGAGACACAGGGTTTCACGAGCAGTACTTC	CASRDTGFHEQYF
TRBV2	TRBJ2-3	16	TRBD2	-	TGTGCCAGCAAAGGACTAGCGGGAGCCTCCACAGATACGCAGTATTTT	CASKGLAGASTDTQYF
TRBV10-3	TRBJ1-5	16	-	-	TGTGCCATCAGTGACCAGGGAGGGGGAAGCAATCAGCCCCAGCATTTT	CAISDQGGGSNQPQHF
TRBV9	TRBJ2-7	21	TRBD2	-	TGTGCCAGCAGCGTAGTTTCCGCCTCCCCCAGGAGACTAGCGGAGTACTACGAGCAGTACTTC	CASSVVSASPRRLAEYYEQYF